Listed here is a single T cell receptor (beta chain). The CDR3 loop spans 14 amino acids. The ends lost 0 bases at V and 8 bases at J; junction bases unmatched: 6. CDR1 and CDR2 (germline): SGHTA, FQGNSA. The data stem from a study of regulatory T cells in long-lasting Graves disease. Time point noted: persistent/refractory GD, antithyroid drugs over 5 years with positive TRAb. Isolated PBMC RNA provided the starting material for the TCR library. Both iRepertoire HTBI primers and Arm-PCR of CDR3 regions were used to build the TCR beta libraries. TCRdb processed the multiplex PCR reads anew with MiXCR; each CDR3 protein has one entry. The table lists approximately 400,000 distinct CDR3 sequences, 20% to 25% of them singletons.

Sample: peripheral blood mononuclear cells (PBMCs), taken when the disease was refractory, from a patient treated with antithyroid drugs. The origin of this receptor is a female donor with Graves disease. The V call is TRBV7-2, the J call TRBJ1-1; 7 bases are shared with TRBD1. The CDR3 here is CASSLAGGKVEAFF. Here the CDR3 DNA reads TGTGCCAGCAGCTTAGCAGGGGGCAAAGTGGAAGCTTTCTTT. Complete variable domain (other parts from reference TRBV7-2 and TRBJ1-1): GAGVSQSPSNKVTEKGKDVELRCDPISGHTALYWYRQSLGQGLEFLIYFQGNSAPDKSGLPSDRFSAERTGGSVSTLTIQRTQQEDSAVYLCASSLAGGKVEAFFGQGTRLTVV.